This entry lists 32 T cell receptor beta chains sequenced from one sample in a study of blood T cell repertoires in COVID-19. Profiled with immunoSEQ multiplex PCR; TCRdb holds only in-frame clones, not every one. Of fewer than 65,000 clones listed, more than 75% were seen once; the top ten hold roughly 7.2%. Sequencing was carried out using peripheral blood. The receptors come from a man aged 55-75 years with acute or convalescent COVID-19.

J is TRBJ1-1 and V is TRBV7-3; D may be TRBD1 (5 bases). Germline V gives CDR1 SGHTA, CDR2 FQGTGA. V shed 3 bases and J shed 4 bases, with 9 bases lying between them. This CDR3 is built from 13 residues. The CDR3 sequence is CASSFKRGTEAFF. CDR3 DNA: TGTGCCAGCAGCTTCAAAAGGGGCACTGAAGCTTTCTTT.

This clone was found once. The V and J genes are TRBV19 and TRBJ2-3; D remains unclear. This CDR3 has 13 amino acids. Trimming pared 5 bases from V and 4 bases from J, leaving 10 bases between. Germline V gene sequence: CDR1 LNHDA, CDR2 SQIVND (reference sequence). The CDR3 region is CASSSLISDTQYF. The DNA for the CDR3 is TGTGCCAGTAGTTCCCTTATTTCAGATACGCAGTATTTT.

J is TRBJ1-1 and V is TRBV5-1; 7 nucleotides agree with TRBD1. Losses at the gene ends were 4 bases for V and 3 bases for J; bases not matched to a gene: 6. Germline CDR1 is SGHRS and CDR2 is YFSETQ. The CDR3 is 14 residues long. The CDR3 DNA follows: TGCGCCAGCAGCCCGGACAGGATGGACACTGAAGCTTTCTTT. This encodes CASSPDRMDTEAFF.

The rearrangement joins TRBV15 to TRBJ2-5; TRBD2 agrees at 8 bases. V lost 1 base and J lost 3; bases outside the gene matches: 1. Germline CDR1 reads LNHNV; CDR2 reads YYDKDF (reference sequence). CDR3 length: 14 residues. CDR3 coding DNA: TGTGCCACCAGCAGAGCGGGGGGGGAAGAGACCCAGTACTTC. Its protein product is CATSRAGGEETQYF.

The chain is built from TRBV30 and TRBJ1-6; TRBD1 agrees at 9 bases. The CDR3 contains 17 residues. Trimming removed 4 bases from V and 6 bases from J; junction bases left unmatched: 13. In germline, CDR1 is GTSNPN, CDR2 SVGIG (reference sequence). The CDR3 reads CAWIRSGQGNSNSPLHF. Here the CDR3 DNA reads TGTGCCTGGATCCGCTCGGGACAGGGTAATTCTAATTCACCCCTCCACTTT.

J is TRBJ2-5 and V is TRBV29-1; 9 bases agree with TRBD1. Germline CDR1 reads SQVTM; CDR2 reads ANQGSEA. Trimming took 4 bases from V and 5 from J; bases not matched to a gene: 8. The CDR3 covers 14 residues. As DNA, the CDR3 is TGCAGCGTTGGGGGACAGGGCCAGGGCGAGACCCAGTACTTC. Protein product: CSVGGQGQGETQYF.

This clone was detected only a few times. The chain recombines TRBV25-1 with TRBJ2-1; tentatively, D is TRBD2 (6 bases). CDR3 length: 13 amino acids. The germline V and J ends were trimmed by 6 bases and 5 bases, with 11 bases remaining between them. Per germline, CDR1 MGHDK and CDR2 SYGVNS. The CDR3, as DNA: TGTGCCAGCAGCCGGTCGGGGGACAATGAGCAGTTCTTC. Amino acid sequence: CASSRSGDNEQFF.

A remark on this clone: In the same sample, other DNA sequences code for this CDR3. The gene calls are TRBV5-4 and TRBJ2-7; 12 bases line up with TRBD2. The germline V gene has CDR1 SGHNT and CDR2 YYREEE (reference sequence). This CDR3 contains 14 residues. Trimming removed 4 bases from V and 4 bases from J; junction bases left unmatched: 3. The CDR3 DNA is TGTGCCAGCAGCCCGGGACTAGCGGGTTACGAGCAGTACTTC. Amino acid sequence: CASSPGLAGYEQYF.

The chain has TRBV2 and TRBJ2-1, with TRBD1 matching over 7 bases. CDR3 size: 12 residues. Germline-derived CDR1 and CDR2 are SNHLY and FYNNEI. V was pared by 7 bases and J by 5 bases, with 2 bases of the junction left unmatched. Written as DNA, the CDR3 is TGTGCCAGCAAGGGACAGAACAATGAGCAGTTCTTC. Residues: CASKGQNNEQFF.

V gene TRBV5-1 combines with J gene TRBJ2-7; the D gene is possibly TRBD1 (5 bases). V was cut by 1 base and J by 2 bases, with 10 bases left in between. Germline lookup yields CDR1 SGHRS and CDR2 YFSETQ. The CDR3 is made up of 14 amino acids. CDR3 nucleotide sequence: TGCGCCAGCAGCTTGTTGCAGGGAACCTACGAGCAGTACTTC. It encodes CASSLLQGTYEQYF.

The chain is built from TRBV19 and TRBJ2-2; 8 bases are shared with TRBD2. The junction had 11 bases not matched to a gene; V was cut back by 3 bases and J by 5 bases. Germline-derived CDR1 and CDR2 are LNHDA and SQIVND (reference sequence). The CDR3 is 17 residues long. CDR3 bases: TGTGCCAGTAGTATCGGGGGGGCAGCTCAACTTACCGGGGAGCTGTTTTTT. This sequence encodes CASSIGGAAQLTGELFF.

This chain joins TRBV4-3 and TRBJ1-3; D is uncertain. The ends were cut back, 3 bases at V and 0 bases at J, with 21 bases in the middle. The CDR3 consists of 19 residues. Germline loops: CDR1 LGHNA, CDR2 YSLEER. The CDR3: CASSQGRDFLSSSGNTIYF. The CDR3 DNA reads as TGCGCCAGCAGCCAGGGCCGGGATTTTTTATCCAGCTCTGGAAACACCATATATTTT.

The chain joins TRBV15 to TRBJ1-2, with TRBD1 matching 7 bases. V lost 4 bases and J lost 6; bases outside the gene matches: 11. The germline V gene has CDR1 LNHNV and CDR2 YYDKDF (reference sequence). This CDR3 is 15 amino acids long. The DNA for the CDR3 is TGTGCCACCAGCAAAAAACGCGAGGGGGCAAATGGCTACACCTTC. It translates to CATSKKREGANGYTF.

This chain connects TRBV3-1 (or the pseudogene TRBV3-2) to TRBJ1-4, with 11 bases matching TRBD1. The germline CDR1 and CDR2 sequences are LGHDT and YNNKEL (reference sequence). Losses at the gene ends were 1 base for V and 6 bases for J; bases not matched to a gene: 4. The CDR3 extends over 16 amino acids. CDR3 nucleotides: TGTGCCAGCAGCCAAGTCGGACAGGGGGCGGATGAAAAACTGTTTTTT. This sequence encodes CASSQVGQGADEKLFF.

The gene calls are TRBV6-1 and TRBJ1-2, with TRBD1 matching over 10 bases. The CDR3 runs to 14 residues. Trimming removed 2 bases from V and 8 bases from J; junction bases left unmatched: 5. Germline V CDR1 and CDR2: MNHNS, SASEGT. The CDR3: CASSEIDRGRGYTF. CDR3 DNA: TGTGCCAGCAGTGAAATTGACAGGGGGCGCGGCTACACCTTC.

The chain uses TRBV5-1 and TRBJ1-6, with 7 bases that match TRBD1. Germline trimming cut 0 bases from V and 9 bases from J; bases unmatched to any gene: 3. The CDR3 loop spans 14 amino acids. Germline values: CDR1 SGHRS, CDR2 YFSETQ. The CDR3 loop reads CASSLGQGGSPLHF. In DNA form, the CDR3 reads TGCGCCAGCAGCTTGGGACAGGGTGGTTCACCCCTCCACTTT.

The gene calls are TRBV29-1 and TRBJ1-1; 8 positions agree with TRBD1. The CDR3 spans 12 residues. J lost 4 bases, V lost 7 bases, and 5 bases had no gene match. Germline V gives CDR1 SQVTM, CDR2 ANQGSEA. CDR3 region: CSAHDRGTEAFF. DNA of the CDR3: TGCAGCGCCCATGACAGGGGCACTGAAGCTTTCTTT.

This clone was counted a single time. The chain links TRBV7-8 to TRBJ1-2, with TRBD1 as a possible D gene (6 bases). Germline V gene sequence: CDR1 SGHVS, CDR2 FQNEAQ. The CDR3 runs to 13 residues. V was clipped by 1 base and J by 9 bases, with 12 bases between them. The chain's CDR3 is CASSLGIQGSYTF. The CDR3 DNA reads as TGTGCCAGCAGCTTAGGGATACAGGGTAGCTACACCTTC. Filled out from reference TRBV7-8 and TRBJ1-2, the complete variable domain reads GAGVSQSPRYKVAKRGQDVALRCDPISGHVSLFWYQQALGQGPEFLTYFQNEAQLDKSGLPSDRFFAERPEGSVSTLKIQRTQQEDSAVYLCASSLGIQGSYTFGSGTRLTVV.

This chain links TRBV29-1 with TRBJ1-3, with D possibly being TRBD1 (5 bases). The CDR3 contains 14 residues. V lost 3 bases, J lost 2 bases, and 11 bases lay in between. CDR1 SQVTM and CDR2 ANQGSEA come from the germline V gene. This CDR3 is CSVDMAGTGNTIYF. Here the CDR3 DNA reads TGCAGCGTTGATATGGCAGGGACTGGAAACACCATATATTTT.

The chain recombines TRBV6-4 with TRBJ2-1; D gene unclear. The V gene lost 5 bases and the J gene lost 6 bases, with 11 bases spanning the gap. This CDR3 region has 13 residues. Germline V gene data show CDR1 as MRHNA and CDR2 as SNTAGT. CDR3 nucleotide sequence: TGTGCCAGCAGTCTAGACCTCCTCAATGAGCAGTTCTTC. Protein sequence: CASSLDLLNEQFF.

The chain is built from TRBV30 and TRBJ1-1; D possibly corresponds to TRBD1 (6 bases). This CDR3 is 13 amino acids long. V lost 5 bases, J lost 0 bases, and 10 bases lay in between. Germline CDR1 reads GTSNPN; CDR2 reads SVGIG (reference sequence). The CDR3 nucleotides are TGTGCCTGGGGCAGGGGATTGAACACTGAAGCTTTCTTT. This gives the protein CAWGRGLNTEAFF.

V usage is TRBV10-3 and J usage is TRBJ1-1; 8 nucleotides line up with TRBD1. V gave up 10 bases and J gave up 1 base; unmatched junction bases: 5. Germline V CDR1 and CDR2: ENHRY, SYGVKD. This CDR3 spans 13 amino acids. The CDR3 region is CATTGDGNTEAFF. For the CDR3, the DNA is TGTGCCACGACAGGGGACGGGAACACTGAAGCTTTCTTT.

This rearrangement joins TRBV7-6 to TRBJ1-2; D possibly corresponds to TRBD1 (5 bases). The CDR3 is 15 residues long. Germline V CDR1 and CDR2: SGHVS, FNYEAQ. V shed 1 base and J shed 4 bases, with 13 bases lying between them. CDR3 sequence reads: CASSLGEGRGYGYTF. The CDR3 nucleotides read TGTGCCAGCAGCTTAGGGGAGGGGCGCGGCTATGGCTACACCTTC.

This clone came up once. The CDR3 DNA sequence: TGTGCCAGCAGCGAAGACAATTCTGCTGAAGCTTTCTTT. It is translated as CASSEDNSAEAFF. The chain combines TRBV5-4 with TRBJ1-1; D remains unclear. The CDR3 covers 13 residues. V shed 4 bases and J shed 6 bases, with 13 bases lying between them. Per germline, CDR1 SGHNT and CDR2 YYREEE (reference sequence).

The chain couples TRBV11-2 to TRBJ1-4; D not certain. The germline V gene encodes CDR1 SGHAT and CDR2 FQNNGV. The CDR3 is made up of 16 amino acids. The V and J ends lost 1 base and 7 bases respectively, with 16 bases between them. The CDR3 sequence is CASSLGRGGGFEKLFF. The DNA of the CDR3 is TGTGCCAGCAGCTTAGGACGCGGAGGTGGTTTTGAAAAACTGTTTTTT.

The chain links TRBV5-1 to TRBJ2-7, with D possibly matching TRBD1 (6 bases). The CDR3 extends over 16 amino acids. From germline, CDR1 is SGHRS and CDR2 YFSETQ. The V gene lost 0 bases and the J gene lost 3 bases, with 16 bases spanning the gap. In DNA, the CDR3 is TGCGCCAGCAGCTTGGCACCATATGAACAGGGCTACGAGCAGTACTTC. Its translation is CASSLAPYEQGYEQYF.

The CDR3 DNA sequence: TGTGCCAGTATTTCAGGGACAGCCAAAATGAACACTGAAGCTTTCTTT. Amino acid sequence: CASISGTAKMNTEAFF. V gene TRBV19 combines with J gene TRBJ1-1; 7 bases line up with TRBD1. Per germline, CDR1 LNHDA and CDR2 SQIVND (reference sequence). The junction had 11 bases not matched to a gene; V was cut back by 7 bases and J by 0 bases. The CDR3 is 16 amino acids. Combining the CDR3 with reference TRBV19 and TRBJ1-1 gives the whole variable domain DGGITQSPKYLFRKEGQNVTLSCEQNLNHDAMYWYRQDPGQGLRLIYYSQIVNDFQKGDIAEGYSVSREKKESFPLTVTSAQKNPTAFYLCASISGTAKMNTEAFFGQGTRLTVV.

The CDR3 DNA is TGTGCCAGCAGCTTAGATCCAGGGAGGGGCACTGAAGCTTTCTTT. Its protein product is CASSLDPGRGTEAFF. The rearrangement uses TRBV11-2 and TRBJ1-1, with D perhaps matching TRBD1 (5 bases). Germline CDR1 and CDR2: SGHAT and FQNNGV. The CDR3 covers 15 residues. The germline V and J ends were trimmed by 0 bases and 4 bases, with 12 bases remaining between them.

The CDR3 DNA is TGTGCCAGCAGCCAAGGGACAGGGGGCGAAAAACTGTTTTTT. Translation: CASSQGTGGEKLFF. The chain links TRBV3-1 (or the pseudogene TRBV3-2) to TRBJ1-4, with 11 bases that match TRBD1. The CDR3 spans 14 residues. Germline V gene sequence: CDR1 LGHDT, CDR2 YNNKEL (reference sequence). The V and J ends lost 1 base and 8 bases, in that order; junction bases with no gene match: 0.

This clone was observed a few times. The CDR3 protein is CASSISGGVSYNEQFF. Here the CDR3 DNA reads TGTGCCAGCAGCATTAGCGGGGGGGTATCCTACAATGAGCAGTTCTTC. The chain employs TRBV7-2 and TRBJ2-1; 11 nucleotides align to TRBD2. CDR1 is SGHTA and CDR2 is FQGNSA in the germline V gene. The junction had 4 bases not matched to a gene; V was cut back by 5 bases and J by 1 base. The CDR3 contains 16 residues.

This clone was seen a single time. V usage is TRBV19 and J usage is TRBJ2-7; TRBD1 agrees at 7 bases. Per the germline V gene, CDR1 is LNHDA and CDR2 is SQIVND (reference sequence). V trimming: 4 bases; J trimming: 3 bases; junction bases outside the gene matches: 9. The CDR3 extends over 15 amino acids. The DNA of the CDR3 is TGTGCCAGTAGTAGCCAGGGACAGCCGCACTACGAGCAGTACTTC. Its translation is CASSSQGQPHYEQYF.

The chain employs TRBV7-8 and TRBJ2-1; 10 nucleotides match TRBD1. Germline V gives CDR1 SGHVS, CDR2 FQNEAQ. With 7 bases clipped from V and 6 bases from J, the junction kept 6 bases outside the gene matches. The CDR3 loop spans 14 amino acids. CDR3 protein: CASNLRTGGNEQFF. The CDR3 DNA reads TGTGCCAGCAACCTGAGGACAGGGGGCAATGAGCAGTTCTTC.